The rows below give T cell receptor beta chains drawn from one sample of a study of shared clonotypes between healthy human individuals. Measured with immunoSEQ multiplex PCR; TCRdb has only the in-frame clones, and not every one. Of fewer than 700,000 clones listed, approximately 95% were seen once; the top ten hold about 0.11%. Material for sequencing was naive CD8+ T cells sorted from blood. These receptors all stem from a woman aged 30 to 39 in good health. The CDR3 runs from the conserved cysteine through the conserved F or W. The D gene is left open where the match is weak. Size is omitted from some rows. Given values are once, few, many or a class for expanded clones.

D gene,J gene,V gene,clone size,CDR3 protein,CDR3 DNA
NA,TRBJ2-7,TRBV7-8,NA,CASSMGLSYEQYF,TGTGCCAGCAGCATGGGACTCTCCTACGAGCAGTACTTC
NA,TRBJ2-2,TRBV9,NA,CASSVGWGANTGELFF,TGTGCCAGCAGCGTAGGATGGGGCGCGAACACCGGGGAGCTGTTTTTT
NA,TRBJ1-1,TRBV7-8,NA,CASRLARGGVNTEAFF,TGTGCCAGCAGACTAGCCCGTGGGGGGGTGAACACTGAAGCTTTCTTT
NA,TRBJ2-1,TRBV29-1,NA,CSVVFGTSYNEQFF,TGCAGCGTTGTTTTCGGGACTTCCTACAATGAGCAGTTCTTC
NA,TRBJ1-5,TRBV6-1,NA,CASSPTVGRNQPQHF,TGTGCCAGCAGCCCGACAGTGGGGCGCAATCAGCCCCAGCATTTT
TRBD1,TRBJ1-1,TRBV11-1,NA,CASSLTSRDRQRGAFF,TGTGCCAGCAGCTTAACCTCCAGGGACAGGCAACGGGGAGCTTTCTTT
NA,TRBJ1-1,TRBV29-1,NA,CSVRANTEAFF,TGCAGTGTCAGGGCAAACACTGAAGCTTTCTTT
TRBD2,TRBJ2-5,TRBV29-1,NA,CSVKTSEETQYF,TGCAGCGTAAAGACTAGCGAAGAGACCCAGTACTTC
NA,TRBJ1-2,TRBV14,NA,CASRSPEQGADGYTF,TGTGCCAGCCGGAGCCCGGAACAGGGAGCGGATGGCTACACCTTC
NA,TRBJ1-5,TRBV4-1,NA,CASSQERLVQPQHF,TGCGCCAGCAGCCAAGAGAGGCTAGTTCAGCCCCAGCATTTT
TRBD2,TRBJ2-2,TRBV6-5,NA,CASSLSGTSGTGELFF,TGTGCCAGCAGTTTGTCCGGGACTAGCGGGACCGGGGAGCTGTTTTTT
NA,TRBJ1-6,TRBV11-2,NA,CASRERGADSPLHF,TGTGCCAGCAGGGAAAGAGGTGCGGATTCACCCCTCCACTTT
NA,TRBJ2-2,TRBV6-1,NA,CASSENLFRTFQNTGELFF,TGTGCCAGCAGTGAAAATTTATTTCGTACCTTCCAAAACACCGGGGAGCTGTTTTTT
NA,TRBJ2-7,TRBV7-8,once,CASSTPEGLYEQYF,TGTGCCAGCAGCACCCCAGAGGGCCTCTACGAGCAGTACTTC
NA,TRBJ2-7,TRBV6-5,NA,CASSLGRPPYEQYF,TGTGCCAGCAGTTTGGGTAGACCTCCCTACGAGCAGTACTTC
TRBD2,TRBJ2-7,TRBV6-5,NA,CASSAGTSGSYEQYF,TGTGCCAGCAGCGCCGGGACTAGCGGTTCCTACGAGCAGTACTTC
NA,TRBJ1-2,TRBV5-4,NA,CASSSGTSNGYTF,TGTGCCAGCAGCTCCGGGACTTCGAATGGCTACACCTTC
TRBD1,TRBJ2-5,TRBV10-3,NA,CAISEGTGQETQYF,TGTGCCATCAGTGAGGGGACAGGACAAGAGACCCAGTACTTC
TRBD1,TRBJ1-1,TRBV5-6,NA,CASSSQGSTEAFF,TGTGCCAGCAGCTCACAGGGGAGCACTGAAGCTTTCTTT
NA,TRBJ2-4,TRBV29-1,NA,CSVVGTGNIQYF,TGCAGCGTTGTAGGCACCGGGAACATTCAGTACTTC
NA,TRBJ2-3,TRBV4-1,NA,CASSQEPATDTQYF,TGCGCCAGCAGCCAAGAGCCAGCAACAGATACGCAGTATTTT
NA,TRBJ1-6,TRBV6-1,NA,CASSDIDPATYHNSPLHF,TGTGCCAGCAGTGACATTGACCCCGCCACCTATCATAATTCACCCCTCCACTTT
NA,TRBJ2-7,TRBV6-6,NA,CEHSIDRRYEQYF,TGCGAACACAGTATTGATCGTCGCTACGAGCAGTACTTC
TRBD2,TRBJ2-1,TRBV11-2,NA,CASSPPGLAGRAQFF,TGTGCCAGCAGCCCCCCGGGACTAGCGGGAAGGGCGCAGTTCTTC
NA,TRBJ2-7,TRBV25-1,once,CASSGLQGYEQYF,TGTGCCAGCAGTGGACTACAGGGCTACGAGCAGTACTTC
TRBD2,TRBJ2-7,TRBV28,NA,CASSTGTSGITYEQYF,TGTGCCAGCAGTACCGGGACTAGCGGGATTACCTACGAGCAGTACTTC
NA,TRBJ2-3,TRBV7-2,once,CATQPSGIAGTDTQYF,TGTGCCACCCAGCCCTCGGGTATAGCGGGCACAGATACGCAGTATTTT
TRBD2,TRBJ2-1,TRBV27,once,CASSLGTSGSGDEQFF,TGTGCCAGCAGTCTAGGGACTAGCGGGAGCGGCGATGAGCAGTTCTTC
TRBD1,TRBJ1-1,TRBV27,NA,CASSSRTGTTEAFF,TGTGCCAGCAGTTCCAGGACAGGTACCACTGAAGCTTTCTTT
NA,TRBJ2-7,TRBV7-9,NA,CASSLNLGQRRYEQYF,TGTGCCAGCAGCTTAAACCTAGGACAGCGCCGCTACGAGCAGTACTTC
NA,TRBJ2-1,TRBV6-5,NA,CASSTWESANEQFF,TGTGCCAGCAGTACGTGGGAGTCAGCAAATGAGCAGTTCTTC
TRBD2,TRBJ2-2,TRBV19,NA,CASRSGLAGGTGELFF,TGTGCCAGTAGATCGGGACTAGCGGGAGGCACCGGGGAGCTGTTTTTT
NA,TRBJ2-2,TRBV27,NA,CASSFVSGVTGELFF,TGTGCCAGCAGTTTTGTCTCGGGGGTTACCGGGGAGCTGTTTTTT
TRBD2,TRBJ2-1,TRBV4-2,once,CASSPYHSGSFYNEQFF,TGTGCCAGCAGCCCCTATCATAGCGGGAGTTTCTACAATGAGCAGTTCTTC
NA,TRBJ2-5,TRBV27,NA,CASSLSMGVQETQYF,TGTGCCAGCAGTTTAAGTATGGGGGTCCAAGAGACCCAGTACTTC
NA,TRBJ2-7,TRBV7-9,NA,CASSPRPGHPYEQYF,TGTGCCAGCAGCCCCCGCCCGGGACACCCCTACGAGCAGTACTTC
NA,TRBJ2-3,TRBV9,NA,CASSALATSTDTQYF,TGTGCCAGCAGCGCCCTAGCGACTAGCACAGATACGCAGTATTTT
TRBD1,TRBJ1-1,TRBV7-2,NA,CASSLDLDRGRGRVEAFF,TGTGCCAGCAGCTTAGATCTGGACAGGGGTCGAGGTCGCGTTGAAGCTTTCTTT
NA,TRBJ2-1,TRBV11-1,NA,CASSLAFWGPEGDEQFF,TGTGCCAGCAGCTTAGCATTTTGGGGGCCCGAAGGAGATGAGCAGTTCTTC
NA,TRBJ2-7,TRBV7-2,NA,CASSPLAFRSYEQYF,TGTGCCAGCAGCCCCTTGGCGTTCCGCTCCTACGAGCAGTACTTC
NA,TRBJ1-2,TRBV10-3,NA,CAISEGPNYGYTF,TGTGCCATCAGCGAGGGCCCCAACTATGGCTACACCTTC
NA,TRBJ1-2,TRBV5-4,NA,CAGLTTGTRPPYGYTF,TGTGCCGGTCTTACCACCGGGACGCGGCCCCCCTATGGCTACACCTTC
NA,TRBJ2-1,TRBV10-3,NA,CAISAPTTNEQFF,TGTGCCATCAGTGCACCTACGACCAATGAGCAGTTCTTC
NA,TRBJ2-1,TRBV13,NA,CASSLAVPGEQFF,TGTGCCAGCAGCTTGGCGGTCCCTGGTGAGCAGTTCTTC
NA,TRBJ2-7,TRBV19,NA,CASSVDGSGQYF,TGTGCCAGTAGTGTGGACGGTTCCGGGCAGTACTTC
NA,TRBJ1-5,TRBV27,NA,CASSPRTVSNQPQHF,TGTGCCAGCAGTCCACGGACAGTTAGCAATCAGCCCCAGCATTTT
NA,TRBJ2-4,TRBV6-5,NA,CASGPEGRSDIQYF,TGTGCCAGCGGGCCGGAGGGCCGATCAGACATTCAGTACTTC
NA,TRBJ1-1,TRBV18,once,CASSPGAPGAFF,TGTGCCAGCTCACCCGGGGCGCCGGGGGCTTTCTTT
NA,TRBJ2-1,TRBV7-2,once,CASSSDFSSYNEQFF,TGTGCCAGCAGCTCGGACTTCAGCTCCTACAATGAGCAGTTCTTC
NA,TRBJ2-5,TRBV9,NA,CASSPPSLQETQYF,TGTGCCAGCAGTCCTCCTAGCCTTCAAGAGACCCAGTACTTC
NA,TRBJ1-5,TRBV5-8,NA,CASSLWDSNQPQHF,TGTGCCAGCAGCTTGTGGGACAGCAATCAGCCCCAGCATTTT